The T cell receptor (beta chain) under discussion was sequenced for a study of T cell responses to AZD1222 COVID-19 vaccine. Study-wide context: Recipients boosted at about 4 weeks or about 12 weeks are pooled.

Broader study findings: Baseline seropositivity occurred in only a handful of AZD1222 recipients. The donors showed a predominance of white British ancestry and of females, with possible underestimation of clonal diversity. Without day 14 samples, only post-peak T cell repertoires were studied.

A word on this clone: Its antigen remains unidentified.

Profiled with immunoSEQ multiplex PCR; TCRdb holds only in-frame clones, not every one. This table has roughly 100,000 clones, about 93% appearing once. The CDR3 contains 14 residues. With 2 bases removed from V and 0 bases from J, the gap between germline ends came to 6 bases. The germline V gene has CDR1 SGDLS and CDR2 YYNGEE. V gene TRBV9 combines with J gene TRBJ2-1; D is unresolved. The sample consisted of peripheral blood, taken on day 0 of AZD1222 vaccination. The clonotype was recovered from an adult in good health. The CDR3 nucleotides read TGTGCCAGCAGCGTGGATAGCTCCTACAATGAGCAGTTCTTC. Translation gives CASSVDSSYNEQFF. Looking up the rest from reference TRBV9 and TRBJ2-1 gives the full variable domain: DSGVTQTPKHLITATGQRVTLRCSPRSGDLSVYWYQQSLDQGLQFLIQYYNGEERAKGNILERFSAQQFPDLHSELNLSSLELGDSALYFCASSVDSSYNEQFFGPGTRLTVL.